These T cell receptor beta chains were read from a single sample in a study of human thymus T cells. Assay: immunoSEQ multiplex PCR; the TCRdb copy retains only in-frame clones and omits some. Altogether just over 45,000 clones are present, roughly 94% being singletons, with the ten largest covering approximately 0.15%. Sequencing input: blood. Receptor source: a girl in the first two years of life with a congenital heart defect but otherwise immunologically healthy. Each CDR3 is given with its conserved first and last residue. The D gene is left open where the match is weak. Part of the rows lack a size; the others show once, few, many or a class for expanded clones.

J,V,length,D,size,CDR3,DNA
TRBJ2-1,TRBV4-1,12,NA,NA,CASSQDSKEQFF,TGCGCCAGCAGCCAAGACAGCAAGGAGCAGTTCTTC
TRBJ2-1,TRBV18,14,TRBD2,NA,CASSPLAGINEQFF,TGTGCCAGCTCACCACTAGCGGGAATTAATGAGCAGTTCTTC
TRBJ1-2,TRBV7-2,15,NA,NA,CASSLDKGVRFGYTF,TGTGCCAGCAGCCTCGACAAAGGGGTTCGATTTGGCTACACCTTC
TRBJ2-3,TRBV6-4,14,NA,NA,CASSEGQDTDTQYF,TGTGCCAGCAGTGAAGGGCAGGACACAGATACGCAGTATTTT
TRBJ1-1,TRBV14,14,NA,NA,CASSHRGVNTEAFF,TGTGCCAGCAGCCATAGGGGGGTGAACACTGAAGCTTTCTTT
TRBJ2-3,TRBV10-3,12,NA,NA,CAIGTSTDTQYF,TGTGCCATTGGGACTAGCACAGATACGCAGTATTTT
TRBJ2-3,TRBV5-1,15,TRBD2,NA,CASSLILAGVDTQYF,TGCGCCAGCAGCCTTATACTAGCGGGAGTAGATACGCAGTATTTT
TRBJ2-7,TRBV5-1,15,NA,NA,CASSLGGRSLYEQYF,TGCGCCAGCAGCTTGGGTGGCCGATCCCTCTACGAGCAGTACTTC
TRBJ2-2,TRBV7-8,14,TRBD2,NA,CASSPGGYTGELFF,TGTGCCAGCAGCCCGGGAGGATACACCGGGGAGCTGTTTTTT
TRBJ1-5,TRBV4-3,14,NA,NA,CASSQEEGNQPQHF,TGCGCCAGCAGCCAAGAGGAGGGAAATCAGCCCCAGCATTTT
TRBJ2-7,TRBV5-1,13,TRBD1,NA,CASGPGGIYEQYF,TGCGCCAGCGGACCAGGGGGCATTTACGAGCAGTACTTC
TRBJ1-2,TRBV7-9,13,NA,NA,CASSLGLGDGYTF,TGTGCCAGCAGCTTAGGATTGGGGGATGGCTACACCTTC
TRBJ2-5,TRBV11-2,15,NA,NA,CASSLQGRGGETQYF,TGTGCCAGCAGCCTCCAAGGGCGCGGCGGGGAGACCCAGTACTTC
TRBJ2-7,TRBV6-1,15,TRBD1,NA,CASSEEEAGGYEQYF,TGTGCCAGCAGTGAAGAGGAGGCAGGGGGCTACGAGCAGTACTTC
TRBJ1-1,TRBV2,14,NA,NA,CASSGAGSGTEAFF,TGTGCCAGCAGTGGGGCGGGGTCGGGCACTGAAGCTTTCTTT
TRBJ2-2,TRBV10-1,14,NA,NA,CASSVSGYSGELFF,TGCGCCAGCAGTGTCAGTGGGTACTCCGGGGAGCTGTTTTTT
TRBJ2-3,TRBV6-6,14,NA,NA,CASSGGSGTDTQYF,TGTGCCAGCAGTGGTGGAAGCGGGACAGATACGCAGTATTTT
TRBJ1-1,TRBV18,12,NA,NA,CASSPQNTEAFF,TGTGCCAGCTCACCTCAAAACACTGAAGCTTTCTTT
TRBJ1-2,TRBV28,12,TRBD1,NA,CASGDRDYGYTF,TGTGCCAGCGGGGACAGGGACTATGGCTACACCTTC
TRBJ2-1,TRBV18,16,TRBD2,NA,CASSRTSGLPYNEQFF,TGTGCCAGCTCACGAACTTCGGGACTACCGTACAATGAGCAGTTCTTC
TRBJ1-5,TRBV27,17,TRBD1,NA,CASREDKGARRNQPQHF,TGTGCCAGCAGGGAGGATAAGGGGGCGAGACGCAACCAGCCCCAGCATTTT
TRBJ2-7,TRBV6-5,15,NA,once,CASSYGPGPSYEQYF,TGTGCCAGCAGTTACGGGCCCGGCCCCTCCTACGAGCAGTACTTC
TRBJ2-2,TRBV7-8,15,NA,NA,CASSLEPPNTGELFF,TGTGCCAGCAGCTTAGAGCCCCCGAACACCGGGGAGCTGTTTTTT
TRBJ2-7,TRBV7-7,13,TRBD1,NA,CASSQGTGYEQYF,TGTGCCAGCAGCCAAGGGACAGGCTACGAGCAGTACTTC
TRBJ2-7,TRBV7-3,13,NA,NA,CASSLGPRDEQYF,TGTGCCAGCAGCTTAGGCCCTCGCGACGAGCAGTACTTC
TRBJ1-2,TRBV16,11,NA,once,CASSQDYGYTF,TGTGCCAGCAGCCAAGACTATGGCTACACCTTC
TRBJ2-4,TRBV19,10,NA,NA,CASGRNIQYF,TGTGCCAGCGGGAGAAACATTCAGTACTTC
TRBJ2-3,TRBV4-2,14,NA,NA,CASSQDRDTDTQYF,TGTGCCAGCAGCCAAGACCGGGACACAGATACGCAGTATTTT
TRBJ2-7,TRBV29-1,16,TRBD1,NA,CSVVLVRDRVYYEQYF,TGCAGCGTTGTTTTGGTACGGGACAGGGTATATTACGAGCAGTACTTC